This TCR beta chain was captured by sequencing in a study of shared clonotypes between healthy human individuals. Turning to the study itself: CD4 naive cells filled three plates per donor, CD4 memory three, CD8 naive two and CD8 memory one. Points from the study as a whole: Shared clonotypes: 4.5% to 5% naive CD4, under 4% naive CD8, about 2.4% memory CD4, 0.4% memory CD8. Naive subsets, compared against memory subsets, generally had larger estimated richness values.

Trimming pared 5 bases from V and 4 bases from J, leaving 15 bases between. Germline V gene data show CDR1 as SEHNR and CDR2 as FQNEAQ (reference sequence). This CDR3 comprises 15 residues. In the original processing: ImmunoSEQ output held junction-only sequences without quality scores, so filtering differed. The table came from immunoSEQ multiplex PCR; TCRdb's copy has only in-frame clones and leaves some out. V and J calls and clone size are given by that table; D and trimming were obtained from the DNA. The sample has approximately 2,200,000 clones, 90% to 95% seen once. CD45RO-negative cells were positively selected for CCR7, leaving out terminally differentiated effector memory CD45RA+ cells. On this clone itself: Its antigen remains unidentified.

The rearrangement joins TRBV7-9 to TRBJ2-1, with a weak D call TRBD2 (6 bases). This TCR was sampled from a young man in good health. Some clones in this sample may be carry-over from other donors' samples. The specimen sequenced was naive CD8+ T cells from PBMCs. The CDR3 nucleotides are TGTGCCAGCAGCCACGCCGGGACTGTATACAATGAGCAGTTCTTC. This translates into CASSHAGTVYNEQFF.